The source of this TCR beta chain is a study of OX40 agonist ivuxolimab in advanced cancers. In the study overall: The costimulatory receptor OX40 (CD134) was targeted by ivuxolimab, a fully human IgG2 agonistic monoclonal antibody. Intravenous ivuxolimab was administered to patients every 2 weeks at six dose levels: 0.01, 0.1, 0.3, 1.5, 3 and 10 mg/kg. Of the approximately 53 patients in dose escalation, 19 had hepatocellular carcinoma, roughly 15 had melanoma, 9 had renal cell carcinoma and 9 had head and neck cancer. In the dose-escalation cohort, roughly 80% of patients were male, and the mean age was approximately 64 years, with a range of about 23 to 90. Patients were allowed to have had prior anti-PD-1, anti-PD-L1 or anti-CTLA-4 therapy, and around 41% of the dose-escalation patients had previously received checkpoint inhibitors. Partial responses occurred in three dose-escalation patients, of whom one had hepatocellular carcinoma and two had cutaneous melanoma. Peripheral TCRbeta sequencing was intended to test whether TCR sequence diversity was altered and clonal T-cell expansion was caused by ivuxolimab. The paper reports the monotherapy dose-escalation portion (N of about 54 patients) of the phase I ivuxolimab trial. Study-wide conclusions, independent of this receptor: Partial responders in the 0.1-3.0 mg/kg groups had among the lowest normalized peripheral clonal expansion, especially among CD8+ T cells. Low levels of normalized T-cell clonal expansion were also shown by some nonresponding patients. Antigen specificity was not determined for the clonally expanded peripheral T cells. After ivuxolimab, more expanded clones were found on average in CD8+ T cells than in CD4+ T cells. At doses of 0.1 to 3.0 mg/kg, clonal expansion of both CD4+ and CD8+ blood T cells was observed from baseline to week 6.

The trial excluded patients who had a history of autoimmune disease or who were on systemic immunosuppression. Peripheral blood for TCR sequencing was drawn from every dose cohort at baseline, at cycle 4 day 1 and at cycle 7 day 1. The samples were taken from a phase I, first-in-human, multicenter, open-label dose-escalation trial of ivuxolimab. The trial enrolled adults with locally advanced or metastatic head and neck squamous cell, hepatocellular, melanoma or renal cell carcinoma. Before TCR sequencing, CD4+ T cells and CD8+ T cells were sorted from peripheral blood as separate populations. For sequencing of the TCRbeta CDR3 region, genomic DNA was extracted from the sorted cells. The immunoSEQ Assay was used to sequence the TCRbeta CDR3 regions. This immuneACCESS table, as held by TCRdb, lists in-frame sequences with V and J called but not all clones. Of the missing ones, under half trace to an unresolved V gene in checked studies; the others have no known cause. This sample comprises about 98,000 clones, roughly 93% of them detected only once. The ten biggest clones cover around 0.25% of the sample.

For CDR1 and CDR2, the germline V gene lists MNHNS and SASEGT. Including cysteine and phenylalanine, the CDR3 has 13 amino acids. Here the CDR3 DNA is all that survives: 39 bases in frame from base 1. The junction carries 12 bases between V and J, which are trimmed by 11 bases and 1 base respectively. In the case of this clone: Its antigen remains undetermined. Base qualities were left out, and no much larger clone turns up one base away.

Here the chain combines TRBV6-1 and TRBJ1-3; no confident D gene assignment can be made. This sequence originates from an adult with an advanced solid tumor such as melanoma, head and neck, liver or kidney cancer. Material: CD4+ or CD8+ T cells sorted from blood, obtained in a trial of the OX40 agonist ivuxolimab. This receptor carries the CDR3 CAGRTESGNTIYF. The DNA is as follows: TGTGCCGGAAGGACGGAGTCTGGAAACACCATATATTTT.